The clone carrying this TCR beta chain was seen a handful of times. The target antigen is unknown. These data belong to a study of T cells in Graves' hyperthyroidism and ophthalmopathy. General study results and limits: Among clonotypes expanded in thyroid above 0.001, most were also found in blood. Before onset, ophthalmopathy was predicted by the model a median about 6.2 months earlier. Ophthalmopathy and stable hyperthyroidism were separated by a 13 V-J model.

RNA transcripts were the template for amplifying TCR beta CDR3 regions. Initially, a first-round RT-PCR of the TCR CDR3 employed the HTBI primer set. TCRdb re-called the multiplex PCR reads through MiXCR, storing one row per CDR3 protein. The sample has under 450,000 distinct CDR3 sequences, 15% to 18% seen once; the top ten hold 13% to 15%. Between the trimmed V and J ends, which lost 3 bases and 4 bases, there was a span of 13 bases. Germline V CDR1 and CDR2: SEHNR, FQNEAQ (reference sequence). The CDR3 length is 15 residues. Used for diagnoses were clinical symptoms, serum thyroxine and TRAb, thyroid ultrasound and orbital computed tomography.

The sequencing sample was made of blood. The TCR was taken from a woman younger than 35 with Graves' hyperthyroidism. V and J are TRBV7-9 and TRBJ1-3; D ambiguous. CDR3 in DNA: TGTGCCAGCAGCTTGGAAGGGCTTGCCGGAAACACCATATATTTT. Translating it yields CASSLEGLAGNTIYF.